The sample holds a few counts of the clone carrying this T cell receptor (beta chain). Its antigen is currently unknown. These data belong to a study of beta chain features in type 1 diabetes. Study-wide results and caveats: Among patients with Type 1 diabetes, TCRB CDR3s were moderately but significantly shorter in every one of the four CD4+ subsets. The study notes PCR might favor shorter templates equally in patients and controls. Sequencing used cDNA, and cells with high TCR expression could therefore be over-represented.

The sequenced template was cDNA made from the entire isolated RNA. An average of around 3.9 million reads was obtained for naive, central memory and regulatory T cell samples. Only in-frame clones appear in the TCRdb table, and some are missing; sequencing was by immunoSEQ multiplex PCR. The repertoire holds roughly 180,000 clones, with around 7.9% as singletons. All sorted populations exceeded 95% purity. CDR1 and CDR2 (germline): SNHLY, FYNNEI. V lost 5 bases and J lost 5; bases outside the gene matches: 4. This CDR3 has 13 residues. The sample taken for sequencing was central memory CD4+ T cells from blood. V is TRBV2 and J is TRBJ2-7, with 9 bases identical to TRBD1. The sequence was obtained from a young man with type 1 diabetes. The CDR3 region has the DNA TGTGCCAGCAGTAGGGACAGGGAGCACGAGCAGTACTTC. This gives the protein CASSRDREHEQYF.